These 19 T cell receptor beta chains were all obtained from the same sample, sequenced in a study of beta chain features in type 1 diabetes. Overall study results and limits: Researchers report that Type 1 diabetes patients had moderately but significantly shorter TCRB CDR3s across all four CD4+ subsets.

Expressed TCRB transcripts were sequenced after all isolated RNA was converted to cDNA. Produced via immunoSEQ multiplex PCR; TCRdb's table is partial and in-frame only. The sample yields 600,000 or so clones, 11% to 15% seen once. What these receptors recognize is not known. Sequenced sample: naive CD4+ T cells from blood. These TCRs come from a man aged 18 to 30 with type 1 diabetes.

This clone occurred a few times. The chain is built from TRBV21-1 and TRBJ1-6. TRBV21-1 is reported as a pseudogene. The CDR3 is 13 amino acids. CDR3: CASAGFHNSPLHF. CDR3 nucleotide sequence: TGTGCCAGCGCGGGATTTCATAATTCACCCCTCCACTTT.

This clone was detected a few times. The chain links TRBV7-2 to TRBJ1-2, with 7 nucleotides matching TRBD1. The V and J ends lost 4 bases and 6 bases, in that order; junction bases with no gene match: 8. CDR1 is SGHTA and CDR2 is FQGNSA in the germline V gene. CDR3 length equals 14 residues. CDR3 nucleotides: TGTGCCAGCAGCTGGGACAGCAGGTCCGATGGCTACACCTTC. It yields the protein CASSWDSRSDGYTF.

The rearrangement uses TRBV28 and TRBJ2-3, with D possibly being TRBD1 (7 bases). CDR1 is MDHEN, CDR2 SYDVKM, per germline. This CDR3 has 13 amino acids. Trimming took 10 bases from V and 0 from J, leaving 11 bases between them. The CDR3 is CAISGGSTDTQYF. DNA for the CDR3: TGTGCCATCTCAGGGGGGAGCACAGATACGCAGTATTTT.

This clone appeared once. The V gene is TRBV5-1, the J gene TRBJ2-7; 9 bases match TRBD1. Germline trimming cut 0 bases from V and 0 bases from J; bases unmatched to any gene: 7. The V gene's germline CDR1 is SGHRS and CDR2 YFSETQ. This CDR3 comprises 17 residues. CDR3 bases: TGCGCCAGCAGCTTGGCAATCGGGACAGGGCCCTCCTACGAGCAGTACTTC. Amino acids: CASSLAIGTGPSYEQYF.

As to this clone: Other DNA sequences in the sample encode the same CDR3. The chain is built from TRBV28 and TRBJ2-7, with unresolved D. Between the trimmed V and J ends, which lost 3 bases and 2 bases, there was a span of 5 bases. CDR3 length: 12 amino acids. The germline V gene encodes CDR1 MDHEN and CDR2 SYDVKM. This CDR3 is CASSLSAYEQYF. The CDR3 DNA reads TGTGCCAGCAGTTTGTCAGCCTACGAGCAGTACTTC.

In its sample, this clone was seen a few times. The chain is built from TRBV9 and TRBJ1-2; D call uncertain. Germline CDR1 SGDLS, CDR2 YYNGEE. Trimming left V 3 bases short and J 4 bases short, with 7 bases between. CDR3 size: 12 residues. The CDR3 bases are TGTGCCAGCAGCGCGACGATCTATGGCTACACCTTC. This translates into CASSATIYGYTF. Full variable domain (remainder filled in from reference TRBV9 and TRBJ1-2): DSGVTQTPKHLITATGQRVTLRCSPRSGDLSVYWYQQSLDQGLQFLIQYYNGEERAKGNILERFSAQQFPDLHSELNLSSLELGDSALYFCASSATIYGYTFGSGTRLTVV.

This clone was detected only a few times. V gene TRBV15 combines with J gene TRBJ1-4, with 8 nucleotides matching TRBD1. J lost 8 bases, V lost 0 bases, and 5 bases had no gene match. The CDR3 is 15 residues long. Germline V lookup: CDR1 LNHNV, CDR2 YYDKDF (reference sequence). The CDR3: CATSRDPGGEEKLFF. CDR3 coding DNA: TGTGCCACCAGCAGAGATCCAGGGGGCGAAGAAAAACTGTTTTTT.

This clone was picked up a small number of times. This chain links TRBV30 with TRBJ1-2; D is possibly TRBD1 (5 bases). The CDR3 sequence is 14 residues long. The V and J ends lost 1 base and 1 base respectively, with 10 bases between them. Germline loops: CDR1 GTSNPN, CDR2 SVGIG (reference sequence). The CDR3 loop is CAWSATGLNYGYTF. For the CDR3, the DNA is TGTGCCTGGAGTGCCACGGGGCTTAACTATGGCTACACCTTC.

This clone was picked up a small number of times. The CDR3 coding sequence is TGTGCCAGCAGCAAAAAAGGGTCGAAGTGGAGGGGCCGGGGCAAAAACATTCAGTACTTC. It yields the protein CASSKKGSKWRGRGKNIQYF. The chain employs TRBV21-1 and TRBJ2-4; the table gives TRBD2 as D, unverified against the DNA. TRBV21-1 is recorded as a pseudogene. The CDR3 has 20 amino acids.

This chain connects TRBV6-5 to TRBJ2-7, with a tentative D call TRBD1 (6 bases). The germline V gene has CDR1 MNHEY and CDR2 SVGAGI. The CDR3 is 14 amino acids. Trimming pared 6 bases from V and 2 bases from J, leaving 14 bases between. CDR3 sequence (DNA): TGTGCCAGCAGCCAGGGGAGTCTCCCCTACGAGCAGTACTTC. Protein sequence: CASSQGSLPYEQYF.

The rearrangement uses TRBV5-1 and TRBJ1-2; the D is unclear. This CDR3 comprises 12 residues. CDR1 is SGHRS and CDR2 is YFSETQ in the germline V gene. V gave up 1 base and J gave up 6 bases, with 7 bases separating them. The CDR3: CASSLPQDGYTF. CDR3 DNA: TGCGCCAGCAGCTTGCCCCAGGATGGCTACACCTTC.

CDR3 in amino acids: CASSPGGPGTQYF. The CDR3 DNA reads TGTGCCAGCAGCCCTGGCGGACCAGGGACCCAGTACTTC. This sequence joins TRBV7-9 and TRBJ2-5; D call uncertain. Germline CDR1 SEHNR, CDR2 FQNEAQ (reference sequence). This CDR3 region has 13 residues. V gave up 5 bases and J gave up 7 bases, with 14 bases separating them.

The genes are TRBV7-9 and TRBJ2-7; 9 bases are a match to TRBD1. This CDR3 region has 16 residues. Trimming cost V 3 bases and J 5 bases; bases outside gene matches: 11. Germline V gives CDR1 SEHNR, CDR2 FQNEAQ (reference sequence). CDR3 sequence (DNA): TGTGCCAGCAGCTTGTCCATTTGGGGACAGGGCGACGAGCAGTACTTC. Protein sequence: CASSLSIWGQGDEQYF.

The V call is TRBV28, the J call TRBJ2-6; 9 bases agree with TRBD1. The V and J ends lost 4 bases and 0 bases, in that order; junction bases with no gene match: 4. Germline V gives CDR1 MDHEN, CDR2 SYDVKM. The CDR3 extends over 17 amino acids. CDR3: CASSSGQGPSGANVLTF. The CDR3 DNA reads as TGTGCCAGCAGTTCGGGACAGGGTCCCTCTGGGGCCAACGTCCTGACTTTC.

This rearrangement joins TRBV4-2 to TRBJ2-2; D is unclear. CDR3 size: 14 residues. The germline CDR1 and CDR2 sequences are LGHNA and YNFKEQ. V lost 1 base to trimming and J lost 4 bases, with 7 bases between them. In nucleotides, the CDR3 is TGTGCCAGCAGCCAAGGACGTCCCACCGGGGAGCTGTTTTTT. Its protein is CASSQGRPTGELFF.

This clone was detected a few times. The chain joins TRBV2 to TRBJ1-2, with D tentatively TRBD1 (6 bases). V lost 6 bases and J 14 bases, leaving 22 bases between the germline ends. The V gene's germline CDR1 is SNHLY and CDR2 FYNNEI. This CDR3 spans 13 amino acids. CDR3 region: CASSIEITGPWTF. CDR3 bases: TGTGCCAGCAGCATAGAGATAACAGGGCCGTGGACCTTC.

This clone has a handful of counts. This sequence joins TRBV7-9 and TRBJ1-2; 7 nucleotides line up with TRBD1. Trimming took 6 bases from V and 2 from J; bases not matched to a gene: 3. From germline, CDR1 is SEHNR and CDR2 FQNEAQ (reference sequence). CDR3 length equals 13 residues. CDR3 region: CASSMTGNYGYTF. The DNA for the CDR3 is TGTGCCAGCAGTATGACAGGGAACTATGGCTACACCTTC.

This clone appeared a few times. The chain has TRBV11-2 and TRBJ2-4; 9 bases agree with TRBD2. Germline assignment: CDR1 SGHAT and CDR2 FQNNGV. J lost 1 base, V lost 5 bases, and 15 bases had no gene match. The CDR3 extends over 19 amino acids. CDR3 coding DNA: TGTGCCAGCAGCACAAAACTAGCGGGTGCCCACCGCGCCAAAAACATTCAGTACTTC. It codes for CASSTKLAGAHRAKNIQYF.

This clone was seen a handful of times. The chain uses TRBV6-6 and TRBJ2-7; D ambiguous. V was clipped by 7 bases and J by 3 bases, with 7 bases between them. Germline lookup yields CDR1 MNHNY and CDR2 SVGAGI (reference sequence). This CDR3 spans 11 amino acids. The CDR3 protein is CASTDNYEQYF. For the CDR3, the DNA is TGTGCCAGCACAGATAACTACGAGCAGTACTTC.